What follows are 9 T cell receptor beta chains derived from one specimen sequenced in a study of shared clonotypes between healthy human individuals. Sequencing used immunoSEQ multiplex PCR; TCRdb keeps in-frame clones, though not all of them. The table includes around 2,000,000 clones, over 85% detected once. Specimen: naive CD4+ T cells sorted from blood. Subset defined: CD45RA+ positively selected. Source of these receptors: a man aged 18 to 29 in good health.

DNA for the CDR3: TGTGCCAGCAGCTTACTAAAGGGATCTGGAAACACCATATATTTT. Encoded protein: CASSLLKGSGNTIYF. The V call is TRBV7-9, the J call TRBJ1-3; D not resolved. This CDR3 region has 15 residues. The ends were cut back, 2 bases at V and 1 base at J, with 9 bases in the middle. The germline CDR1 and CDR2 sequences are SEHNR and FQNEAQ (reference sequence).

This clone was seen a few times. This chain joins TRBV19 and TRBJ1-2, with D unclear. The germline V gene encodes CDR1 LNHDA and CDR2 SQIVND (reference sequence). CDR3 size: 14 residues. Trimming cost V 2 bases and J 4 bases, with 11 bases left between them. CDR3 in amino acids: CASSITAPFYGYTF. CDR3 coding DNA: TGTGCCAGTAGTATAACAGCCCCCTTCTATGGCTACACCTTC.

This clone was recorded only once. The chain uses TRBV6-1 and TRBJ1-5, with D unclear. The V gene's germline CDR1 is MNHNS and CDR2 SASEGT. V lost 7 bases to trimming and J lost 4 bases, with 8 bases between them. This CDR3 comprises 12 residues. CDR3 loop: CASKAGNQPQHF. The CDR3 DNA follows: TGTGCCAGCAAGGCGGGAAATCAGCCCCAGCATTTT.

The rearrangement joins TRBV7-2 to TRBJ2-7, with 12 bases that match TRBD2. The length of the CDR3 is 14 residues. CDR1 and CDR2 from the germline V gene are SGHTA and FQGNSA. After removal of 4 bases from V and 3 bases from J, the junction contained 1 base not matched to a gene. The CDR3, as DNA: TGTGCCAGCAGCTGGACTAGCGGGAACTACGAGCAGTACTTC. Its protein product is CASSWTSGNYEQYF.

The table lists this clone with a count of one. The gene calls are TRBV19 and TRBJ2-3; a weak D match, TRBD2 (6 bases). V was trimmed by 3 bases and J by 0 bases, leaving 13 bases between them. This CDR3 contains 16 residues. Germline V gives CDR1 LNHDA, CDR2 SQIVND (reference sequence). The CDR3: CASSINSGPSTDTQYF. The CDR3 coding sequence is TGTGCCAGTAGTATTAATAGCGGCCCTAGCACAGATACGCAGTATTTT.

The rearrangement links TRBV4-3 to TRBJ1-1; D not certain. Germline CDR1 and CDR2: LGHNA and YSLEER. Trimming left V 2 bases short and J 6 bases short, with 13 bases between. This CDR3 spans 14 amino acids. The CDR3 here is CASSQSRGWPEAFF. The CDR3 DNA reads TGCGCCAGCAGCCAATCTCGGGGATGGCCTGAAGCTTTCTTT.

The V call is TRBV30, the J call TRBJ2-3, with D unclear. The CDR3 consists of 13 residues. V lost 1 base and J lost 2, with 7 bases in between. Germline-derived CDR1 and CDR2 are GTSNPN and SVGIG (reference sequence). The CDR3 nucleotides read TGTGCCTGGAGTGATTGGTTCACAGATACGCAGTATTTT. Its protein is CAWSDWFTDTQYF. The entire variable domain, with the rest obtained from reference TRBV30 and TRBJ2-3, is as follows: SQTIHQWPATLVQPVGSPLSLECTVEGTSNPNLYWYRQAAGRGLQLLFYSVGIGQISSEVPQNLSASRPQDRQFILSSKKLLLSDSGFYLCAWSDWFTDTQYFGPGTRLTVL.

Here the CDR3 reads CASSLRVGGTDTQYF. Here the CDR3 DNA reads TGCGCCAGCAGCTTGAGGGTAGGCGGCACAGATACGCAGTATTTT. V is TRBV5-1 and J is TRBJ2-3; D uncertain. V dropped 1 base and J dropped 1 base, with 10 bases sitting between them. This CDR3 is built from 15 residues. CDR1 and CDR2 from the germline V gene are SGHRS and YFSETQ.

The genes are TRBV28 and TRBJ2-7; 11 nucleotides agree with TRBD1. J lost 5 bases, V lost 7 bases, and 10 bases had no gene match. The V gene's germline CDR1 is MDHEN and CDR2 SYDVKM. The CDR3 extends over 15 amino acids. CDR3 region: CASTSYGTGGDEQYF. DNA for the CDR3: TGTGCCAGCACCTCATACGGGACAGGGGGGGACGAGCAGTACTTC.